These 29 T cell receptor beta chains were all obtained from the same sample, sequenced in a study of T cells in Graves' hyperthyroidism and ophthalmopathy. TCR beta CDR3 sequences were amplified from RNA transcripts. The HTBI primer set drove a first-round RT-PCR of the TCR CDR3. TCRdb reanalysed the multiplex PCR reads using MiXCR and keeps one entry per CDR3 protein. This sample has fewer than 350,000 distinct CDR3 sequences, with roughly an eighth found just once. The sequencing input was blood. These receptors were collected from a woman between 40 and 50 years old with Graves' hyperthyroidism.

This clonotype was seen a few times. The chain recombines TRBV5-5 with TRBJ1-2, with no clear D. The length of the CDR3 is 15 residues. Germline CDR1 SGHKS, CDR2 YYEKEE (reference sequence). V shed 0 bases and J shed 1 base, with 10 bases lying between them. Written as DNA, the CDR3 is TGTGCCAGCAGCTTGGAAGACGGAATTAACTATGGCTACACCTTC. Translating it yields CASSLEDGINYGYTF. The variable domain in full, completed from reference TRBV5-5 and TRBJ1-2, reads DAGVTQSPTHLIKTRGQQVTLRCSPISGHKSVSWYQQVLGQGPQFIFQYYEKEERGRGNFPDRFSARQFPNYSSELNVNALLLGDSALYLCASSLEDGINYGYTFGSGTRLTVV.

This clonotype has more than one count but fewer than ten. This chain links TRBV7-9 with TRBJ2-7; TRBD1 matches at 8 bases. Per the germline V gene, CDR1 is SEHNR and CDR2 is FQNEAQ (reference sequence). The trim removed 4 bases at V and 9 bases at J, leaving 11 bases unmatched. This CDR3 is built from 14 residues. The DNA for the CDR3 is TGTGCCAGCAGCTCAGGGGGCGCGCACATCGGGCAGTACTTC. Protein product: CASSSGGAHIGQYF.

This chain connects TRBV6-1 to TRBJ1-5; 8 bases fit TRBD1. The germline V gene encodes CDR1 MNHNS and CDR2 SASEGT. After removal of 8 bases from V and 4 bases from J, the junction contained 1 base not matched to a gene. The CDR3 is 12 amino acids. CDR3 sequence: CASWTGNQPQHF. The CDR3 bases are TGTGCCAGCTGGACAGGGAATCAGCCCCAGCATTTT.

The chain recombines TRBV5-6 with TRBJ2-7; TRBD2 is a possible D gene (7 bases). With 4 bases removed from V and 6 bases from J, the gap between germline ends came to 20 bases. In germline, CDR1 is SGHDT, CDR2 YYEEEE. This CDR3 is built from 15 residues. CDR3 coding DNA: TGTGCCAGCAGCGGGGGGGGGGGGGCCCGGGGCGAGCAGTACTTC. It is translated as CASSGGGGARGEQYF.

J is TRBJ2-2 and V is TRBV19; D call uncertain. The CDR3 sequence is 15 residues long. The V and J ends lost 6 bases and 0 bases respectively, with 11 bases between them. Germline V gene data show CDR1 as LNHDA and CDR2 as SQIVND (reference sequence). CDR3 DNA: TGTGCCAGTAGACCCCCATCTACGAACACCGGGGAGCTGTTTTTT. This translates into CASRPPSTNTGELFF.

There are many counts of this clonotype. The chain combines TRBV6-2 or TRBV6-3 with TRBJ1-1; no clear D. The CDR3 loop spans 13 amino acids. The V gene's germline CDR1 is MNHEY and CDR2 SVGEGT. Trimming pared 6 bases from V and 2 bases from J, leaving 10 bases between. CDR3 amino acids: CASRTTRNTEAFF. DNA for the CDR3: TGTGCCAGCAGGACCACACGTAACACTGAAGCTTTCTTT.

To note about this clonotype: A read error may be the cause here, since a much bigger clone is one base away. The V and J genes are TRBV5-5 and TRBJ2-1, with a possible D match to TRBD2 (6 bases). The germline V and J ends were trimmed by 1 base and 6 bases, with 14 bases remaining between them. There are 15 residues in the CDR3. Germline CDR1 is SGHKS and CDR2 is YYEKEE (reference sequence). The CDR3 sequence is CASSLKAEAGNEQFF. CDR3 DNA: TGTGCCAGCAGCTTGAAGGCGGAAGCGGGCAATGAGCAGTTCTTC.

CDR3: CASSLRQIGYGYTF. For the CDR3, the DNA is TGTGCCAGCAGCCTACGACAGATTGGCTATGGCTACACCTTC. This rearrangement joins TRBV19 to TRBJ1-2; perhaps TRBD1 as D (5 bases). V lost 9 bases and J lost 4, with 18 bases in between. CDR3 size: 14 residues. Germline CDR1 and CDR2: LNHDA and SQIVND (reference sequence).

This clonotype was seen at least ten times. This chain links TRBV5-5 with TRBJ1-5, with D possibly matching TRBD1 (5 bases). The V end lost 1 base, the J end lost 7 bases, and 12 bases lay between the germline ends. CDR1 SGHKS and CDR2 YYEKEE come from the germline V gene (reference sequence). The CDR3 extends over 14 amino acids. The CDR3 sequence: CASSLQGWGQPQHF. The CDR3 DNA sequence: TGTGCCAGCAGCTTGCAGGGCTGGGGACAGCCCCAGCATTTT. Variable domain in full (rest from reference TRBV5-5 and TRBJ1-5): DAGVTQSPTHLIKTRGQQVTLRCSPISGHKSVSWYQQVLGQGPQFIFQYYEKEERGRGNFPDRFSARQFPNYSSELNVNALLLGDSALYLCASSLQGWGQPQHFGDGTRLSIL.

The V call is TRBV11-1, the J call TRBJ2-1, with 10 nucleotides matching TRBD2. The CDR3 has 14 amino acids. CDR1 SGHAT and CDR2 FQDESV come from the germline V gene (reference sequence). The junction had 6 bases not matched to a gene; V was cut back by 3 bases and J by 10 bases. The CDR3 nucleotides are TGTGCCAGCAGCTTGGAGCGGGAGGGCGGGGAGCAGTTCTTC. Its translation: CASSLEREGGEQFF.

This clonotype was recorded a few times. This chain uses TRBV11-2 with TRBJ1-6; perhaps TRBD1 as D (5 bases). CDR1 and CDR2 from the germline V gene are SGHAT and FQNNGV. The germline V and J ends were trimmed by 5 bases and 4 bases, with 18 bases remaining between them. CDR3 length equals 17 residues. CDR3 sequence (DNA): TGTGCCAGCAGCCTAAGCAGGGCGGAGGGATATAATTCACCCCTCCACTTT. Its protein is CASSLSRAEGYNSPLHF.

This clonotype occurred once. One base away lies a much larger clone, so this may be a sequencing read error. The chain joins TRBV7-2 to TRBJ2-3, with D perhaps matching TRBD2 (5 bases). The CDR3 covers 14 residues. From germline, CDR1 is SGHTA and CDR2 FQGNSA. V lost 8 bases, J lost 1 base, and 13 bases lay in between. The CDR3 loop is CTSGRGVGTDTQYF. The CDR3 DNA is TGTACCAGCGGGAGAGGCGTGGGCACAGATACGCAGTATTTT.

Many counts were recorded for this clonotype. The CDR3 nucleotides are TGTGCCAGCAGCCGAGGTAGCAACAATGAGCAGTTCTTC. It codes for CASSRGSNNEQFF. This chain uses TRBV3-1 with TRBJ2-1, with D unclear. Trimming took 4 bases from V and 5 from J, leaving 9 bases between them. CDR3 length equals 13 residues. Germline CDR1 is LGHDT and CDR2 is YNNKEL (reference sequence).

Concerning this clonotype itself: This may arise from a read error, as a much more abundant clone is one base away. The rearrangement links TRBV27 to TRBJ1-2; D uncertain. This CDR3 contains 13 residues. The ends were cut back, 10 bases at V and 2 bases at J, with 14 bases in the middle. Germline V gene data show CDR1 as MNHEY and CDR2 as SMNVEV (reference sequence). CDR3 sequence reads: CANRPRINYGYTF. The CDR3 bases are TGTGCCAACAGACCACGGATCAACTATGGCTACACCTTC.

This clonotype was counted many times. The chain joins TRBV19 to TRBJ1-2; D gene unclear. CDR1 LNHDA and CDR2 SQIVND come from the germline V gene (reference sequence). The CDR3 length is 12 residues. V was cut by 8 bases and J by 1 base, with 8 bases left in between. CDR3 protein: CASWEFNYGYTF. CDR3 coding DNA: TGTGCCAGTTGGGAGTTTAACTATGGCTACACCTTC.

The table lists this clonotype with many counts. CDR3 nucleotide sequence: TGCAGCGCCTACAGTGGCAGAAAACTGTTTTTT. Translation: CSAYSGRKLFF. The chain uses TRBV29-1 and TRBJ1-4; D remains ambiguous. The CDR3 runs 11 residues. The V end lost 7 bases, the J end lost 10 bases, and 13 bases lay between the germline ends. Germline CDR1 SQVTM, CDR2 ANQGSEA. The full variable domain, in which reference TRBV29-1 and TRBJ1-4 provide the parts outside the CDR3, is SAVISQKPSRDICQRGTSLTIQCQVDSQVTMMFWYRQQPGQSLTLIATANQGSEATYESGFVIDKFPISRPNLTFSTLTVSNMSPEDSSIYLCSAYSGRKLFFGSGTQLSVL.

The chain carries TRBV13 and TRBJ1-2, with unresolved D. Trimming left V 5 bases short and J 5 bases short, with 21 bases between. Germline CDR1 reads PRHDT; CDR2 reads FYEKMQ (reference sequence). The CDR3 has 16 amino acids. The CDR3 loop reads CASSIDGEEGQYGYTF. CDR3 nucleotide sequence: TGTGCCAGCAGCATCGATGGAGAGGAGGGTCAATATGGCTACACCTTC.

Ten or more counts support this clonotype. V usage is TRBV6-5 and J usage is TRBJ2-3; no reliable D call. In germline, CDR1 is MNHEY, CDR2 SVGAGI. CDR3 size: 14 residues. Deletions cut 2 bases from V and 5 bases from J, with 11 bases between. The CDR3: CASSYASSGDTQYF. In nucleotides, the CDR3 is TGTGCCAGCAGTTACGCGTCGTCCGGAGATACGCAGTATTTT.

This clonotype was counted at least ten times. The V gene is TRBV3-1, the J gene TRBJ1-6, with a weak D call TRBD1 (6 bases). Germline V gives CDR1 LGHDT, CDR2 YNNKEL (reference sequence). The CDR3 is 14 amino acids. V gave up 3 bases and J gave up 4 bases, with 7 bases separating them. CDR3 loop: CASSQDSYNSPLHF. In DNA, the CDR3 is TGTGCCAGCAGCCAGGACAGTTATAATTCACCCCTCCACTTT.

In its sample, this clonotype was seen a few times. With a much larger clone just one base away, this may be a read error. The chain combines TRBV2 with TRBJ1-5; unclear D gene. The germline V gene has CDR1 SNHLY and CDR2 FYNNEI. Trimming took off 6 bases at V and 4 bases at J, with 10 bases between the two ends. This CDR3 is 13 amino acids long. CDR3 sequence (DNA): TGTGCCAGCAGGGTCGGACGGAATCAGCCCCAGCATTTT. Protein product: CASRVGRNQPQHF.

This clonotype was seen at least ten times. This chain joins TRBV6-4 and TRBJ2-3; D may be TRBD1 (6 bases). This CDR3 is built from 14 residues. The germline V gene encodes CDR1 MRHNA and CDR2 SNTAGT. The germline V and J ends were trimmed by 8 bases and 2 bases, with 14 bases remaining between them. The CDR3 here is CASSTGLSTDTQYF. As DNA, the CDR3 is TGTGCCAGCTCGACAGGTCTATCCACAGATACGCAGTATTTT.

The chain employs TRBV3-1 and TRBJ2-5; D gene unclear. Germline assignment: CDR1 LGHDT and CDR2 YNNKEL (reference sequence). CDR3 length: 11 residues. V was trimmed by 0 bases and J by 7 bases, leaving 3 bases between them. CDR3 nucleotide sequence: TGTGCCAGCAGCCAAGAAGGGACCCAGTACTTC. It encodes CASSQEGTQYF.

Turning to this clonotype: Mismatch with germline at one junction end may stem from a read error. The chain couples TRBV6-1 to TRBJ1-1; tentatively, D is TRBD1 (6 bases). The CDR3 extends over 16 amino acids. The germline V gene has CDR1 MNHNS and CDR2 SASEGT. The CDR3 DNA sequence: TGTGCCACCAGTGAAGGTTTCAGGGGCATGAACACTGAAGCTTTCTTT. It is translated as CATSEGFRGMNTEAFF.

This clonotype was seen ten or more times. Sequence at one end of the junction differs from germline and may be a read error. This chain connects TRBV7-8 to TRBJ2-4, with no clear D. This CDR3 is 17 amino acids long. The germline CDR1 and CDR2 sequences are SGHVS and FQNEAQ. The CDR3 reads CATSFGLTILAKNIQYF. The CDR3 nucleotides are TGTGCCACCAGCTTCGGGCTAACAATTTTAGCCAAAAACATTCAGTACTTC. The full variable domain, in which reference TRBV7-8 and TRBJ2-4 provide the parts outside the CDR3, is GAGVSQSPRYKVAKRGQDVALRCDPISGHVSLFWYQQALGQGPEFLTYFQNEAQLDKSGLPSDRFFAERPEGSVSTLKIQRTQQEDSAVYLCATSFGLTILAKNIQYFGAGTRLSVL.

This clonotype was found a few times. V is TRBV14 and J is TRBJ2-1; D gene unclear. Germline lookup yields CDR1 SGHDN and CDR2 FVKESK. V was clipped by 1 base and J by 7 bases, with 8 bases between them. This CDR3 is 13 amino acids long. The CDR3 region has the DNA TGTGCCAGCAGCCAAGTAAGGGTGAATGAGCAGTTCTTC. Translating gives CASSQVRVNEQFF. Complete variable domain (other parts from reference TRBV14 and TRBJ2-1): EAGVTQFPSHSVIEKGQTVTLRCDPISGHDNLYWYRRVMGKEIKFLLHFVKESKQDESGMPNNRFLAERTGGTYSTLKVQPAELEDSGVYFCASSQVRVNEQFFGPGTRLTVL.

As regards this clonotype: A read error may be the cause here, since a much bigger clone is one base away. The CDR3 loop is CASSWDSQETQCF. CDR3 bases: TGTGCCAGCAGTTGGGACAGTCAAGAGACCCAGTGCTTC. The J gene is TRBJ2-5, the V gene TRBV12-3 or TRBV12-4; 7 bases are a match to TRBD1. CDR3 length: 13 amino acids.

At least ten counts were recorded for this clonotype. CDR3 amino acids: CASSPYDGTYEQYF. CDR3 in DNA: TGTGCCAGCAGCCCCTACGACGGAACCTACGAGCAGTACTTC. The chain has TRBV11-1 and TRBJ2-7; the D is unclear. CDR1 and CDR2 (germline): SGHAT, FQDESV (reference sequence). V shed 5 bases and J shed 2 bases, with 13 bases lying between them. The CDR3 sequence is 14 residues long.

About this clonotype: A clone one base away is much larger, so this may be a read error. The chain joins TRBV6-5 to TRBJ1-5; D remains unclear. The CDR3 runs 15 residues. CDR1 is MNHEY and CDR2 is SVGAGI in the germline V gene. Between the trimmed V and J ends, which lost 2 bases and 6 bases, there was a span of 14 bases. The CDR3 loop reads CASSYIAGKGQPQHF. DNA of the CDR3: TGTGCCAGCAGTTACATCGCCGGCAAGGGTCAGCCCCAGCATTTT.

This clonotype was seen repeatedly, ten times or more. The CDR3 region is CSASGRGRGEQFF. The CDR3 DNA follows: TGCAGCGCTAGCGGGAGAGGACGGGGTGAGCAGTTCTTC. The chain has TRBV29-1 and TRBJ2-1; 10 bases are shared with TRBD2. The trim removed 7 bases at V and 9 bases at J, leaving 9 bases unmatched. The CDR3 sequence is 13 residues long. In germline, CDR1 is SQVTM, CDR2 ANQGSEA.